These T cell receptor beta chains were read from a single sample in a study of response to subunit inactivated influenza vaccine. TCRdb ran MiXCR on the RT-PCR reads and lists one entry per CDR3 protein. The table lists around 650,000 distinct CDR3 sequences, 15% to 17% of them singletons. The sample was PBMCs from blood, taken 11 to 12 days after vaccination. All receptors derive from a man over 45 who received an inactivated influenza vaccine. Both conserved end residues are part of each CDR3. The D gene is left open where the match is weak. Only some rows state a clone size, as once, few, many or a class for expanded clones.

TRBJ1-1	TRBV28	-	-	CASSLQFEAFF	TGTGCCAGCAGTTTGCAGTTTGAAGCTTTCTTT
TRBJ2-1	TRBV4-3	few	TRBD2	CASSQGPASGSDEQFF	TGCGCCAGCAGCCAAGGCCCGGCTAGCGGGAGCGATGAGCAGTTCTTC
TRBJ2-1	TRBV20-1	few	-	CSARDLGRYNEQFF	TGCAGTGCTAGAGATCTCGGTCGTTACAATGAGCAGTTCTTC
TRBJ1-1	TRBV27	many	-	CASNGQGNTEAFF	TGTGCCAGCAACGGGCAGGGGAACACTGAAGCTTTCTTT
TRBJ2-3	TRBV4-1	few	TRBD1	CASSTQDRDTDTQYF	TGCGCCAGCAGCACCCAGGACAGGGACACAGATACGCAGTATTTT
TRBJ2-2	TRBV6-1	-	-	CASRDRGPGELFF	TGTGCCAGCAGGGACAGAGGACCCGGGGAGCTGTTTTTT
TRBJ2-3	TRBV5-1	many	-	CASSSRAVSTDTQYF	TGCGCCAGCAGCTCAAGGGCAGTTAGCACAGATACGCAGTATTTT
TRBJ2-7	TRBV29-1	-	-	CSVEAPGRYEQYF	TGCAGCGTTGAAGCCCCAGGGAGGTACGAGCAGTACTTC
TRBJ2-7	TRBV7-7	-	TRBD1	CASSERTGDRYEQYF	TGTGCTAGCAGCGAACGGACAGGGGACCGCTACGAGCAGTACTTC
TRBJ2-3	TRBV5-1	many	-	CASSLEGGSGTDTQYF	TGCGCCAGCAGCTTGGAGGGGGGTTCAGGCACAGATACGCAGTATTTT
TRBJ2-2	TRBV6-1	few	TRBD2	CASRETSGRRDTGELFF	TGTGCCAGCAGAGAGACTAGCGGGAGGCGGGACACCGGGGAGCTGTTTTTT
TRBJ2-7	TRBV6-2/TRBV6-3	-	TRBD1	CASSYRFPGTGSYEQYF	TGTGCCAGCAGTTACAGGTTTCCCGGGACAGGCTCCTACGAGCAGTACTTC
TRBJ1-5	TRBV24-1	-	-	CATSGGESNQPQHF	TGTGCCACCAGTGGGGGAGAAAGCAATCAGCCCCAGCATTTT
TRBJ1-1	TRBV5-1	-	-	CASSLVVGRVNTEAFF	TGCGCCAGCAGCTTGGTAGTAGGGAGGGTGAACACTGAAGCTTTCTTT
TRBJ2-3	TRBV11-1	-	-	CASSPDPISGTQYF	TGTGCCAGCAGTCCAGACCCAATTTCAGGGACGCAGTATTTT
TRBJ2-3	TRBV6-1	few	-	CASSADFGLPETQYF	TGTGCCAGCAGTGCCGACTTTGGACTACCTGAGACGCAGTATTTT
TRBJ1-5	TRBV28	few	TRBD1	CASIPGDSLQGSQHF	TGTGCCAGCATTCCAGGGGACAGCCTTCAGGGGTCCCAGCATTTT
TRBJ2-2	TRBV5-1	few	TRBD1	CASRGQSYTGELFF	TGCGCCAGCAGGGGACAGTCATACACCGGGGAGCTGTTTTTT
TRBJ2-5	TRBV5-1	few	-	CASSLGSGKETQYF	TGCGCCAGCAGCTTGGGTTCGGGTAAAGAGACCCAGTACTTC
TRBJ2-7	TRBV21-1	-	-	CASSKSPTGTNEQYF	TGTGCCAGCAGCAAGTCCCCGACAGGGACCAACGAGCAGTACTTC
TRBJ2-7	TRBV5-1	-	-	CASSLAYLGREQYF	TGCGCCAGCAGCTTGGCCTATCTGGGGCGCGAGCAGTACTTC
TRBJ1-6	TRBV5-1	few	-	CASSLGASNNSPLHF	TGCGCCAGCAGCTTGGGGGCTTCAAATAATTCACCCCTCCACTTT
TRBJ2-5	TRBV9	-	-	CASSARQQETQYF	TGTGCCAGCAGCGCCCGACAGCAAGAGACCCAGTACTTC
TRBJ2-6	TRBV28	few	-	CASRGTGANVLTF	TGTGCCAGCCGGGGAACTGGGGCCAACGTCCTGACTTTC
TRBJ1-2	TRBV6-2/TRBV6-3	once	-	CASSYPGSRYGYTF	TGTGCCAGCAGTTACCCAGGGTCTCGCTATGGCTACACCTTC
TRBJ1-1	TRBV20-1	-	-	CSAGKTRRGNTEAFF	TGCAGTGCGGGGAAGACACGTAGGGGGAACACTGAAGCTTTCTTT
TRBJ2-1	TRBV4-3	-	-	CASSQEATSSYNEQFF	TGCGCCAGCAGCCAAGAGGCGACGAGCTCCTACAATGAGCAGTTCTTC
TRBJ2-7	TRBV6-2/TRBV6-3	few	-	CASSYSQYEQYF	TGTGCCAGCAGTTACTCTCAGTACGAGCAGTACTTC
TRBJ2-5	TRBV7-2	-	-	CASSFNQGETQYF	TGTGCCAGCAGCTTTAATCAGGGAGAGACCCAGTACTTC
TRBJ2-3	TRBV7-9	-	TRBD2	CASSGSPSGSNTDTQYF	TGTGCCAGCAGCGGATCCCCTAGCGGGAGTAACACAGATACGCAGTATTTT
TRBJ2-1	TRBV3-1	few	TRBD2	CASSRGLAGGLEQFF	TGTGCCAGCAGCCGGGGACTAGCGGGAGGTCTTGAGCAGTTCTTC
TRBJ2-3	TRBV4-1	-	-	CASSRLPTDTQYF	TGCGCCAGCAGCCGCCTGCCCACAGATACGCAGTATTTT
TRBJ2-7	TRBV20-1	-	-	CSARGMRDTTYEQYF	TGCAGTGCTAGAGGAATGCGGGACACCACCTACGAGCAGTACTTC
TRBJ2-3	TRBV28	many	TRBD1	CASSSSGTGLTSSTDTQYF	TGTGCCAGCAGTTCATCCGGGACAGGGCTGACTTCTAGCACAGATACGCAGTATTTT
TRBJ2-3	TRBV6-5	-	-	CASSSPGAGSTDTQYF	TGTGCCAGCAGTTCGCCCGGAGCTGGTTCCACAGATACGCAGTATTTT
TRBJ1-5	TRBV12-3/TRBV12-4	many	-	CASSRAGGQPQHF	TGTGCCAGCAGTAGGGCCGGAGGTCAGCCCCAGCATTTT
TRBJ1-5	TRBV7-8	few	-	CASGPDLGGGRTF	TGTGCCAGCGGCCCGGACCTGGGTGGCGGCAGAACCTTT
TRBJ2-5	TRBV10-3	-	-	CAISESNRDSGETQYF	TGTGCCATCAGTGAGTCTAACCGGGACTCAGGAGAGACCCAGTACTTC
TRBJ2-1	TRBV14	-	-	CASSQRDRSSYNEQFF	TGTGCCAGCAGCCAAAGAGACCGGTCGAGCTACAATGAGCAGTTCTTC
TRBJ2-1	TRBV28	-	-	CASSLGNLVQREYEQFF	TGTGCCAGCAGTTTAGGAAACTTGGTGCAGAGGGAATATGAGCAGTTCTTC
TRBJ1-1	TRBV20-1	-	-	CSAIGILSTEAFF	TGCAGTGCTATCGGGATCTTGAGCACTGAAGCTTTCTTT
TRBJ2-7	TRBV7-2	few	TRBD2	CASSLGPSGSYYEQYF	TGTGCCAGCAGCTTAGGGCCTAGCGGGAGCTACTACGAGCAGTACTTC
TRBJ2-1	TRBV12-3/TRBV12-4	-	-	CASSPDREAYNEQFF	TGTGCCAGCAGTCCCGACAGAGAGGCCTACAATGAGCAGTTCTTC
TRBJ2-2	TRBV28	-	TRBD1	CASSLLRQGRLAGELFF	TGTGCCAGCAGTTTACTTCGACAGGGCCGCCTCGCCGGGGAGCTGTTTTTT
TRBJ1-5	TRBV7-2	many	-	CASSRTLSQPQHF	TGTGCCAGCAGCCGGACATTGAGTCAGCCCCAGCATTTT
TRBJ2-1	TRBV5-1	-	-	CASSRRTGSSYNEQFF	TGCGCCAGCAGCCGACGAACAGGGAGCTCCTACAATGAGCAGTTCTTC
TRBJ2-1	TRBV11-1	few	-	CASSSTIGTGGPINEQFF	TGTGCCAGCAGCTCAACCATAGGGACGGGGGGCCCAATCAATGAGCAGTTCTTC
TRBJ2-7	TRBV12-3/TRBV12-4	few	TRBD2	CASRPSSGGTYEQYF	TGTGCCAGCAGGCCGTCTAGCGGGGGGACCTACGAGCAGTACTTC
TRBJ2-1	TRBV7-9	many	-	CASTPRGGVGNEQFF	TGTGCCAGCACCCCTAGGGGGGGAGTTGGCAATGAGCAGTTCTTC
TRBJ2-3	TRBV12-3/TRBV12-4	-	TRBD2	CASSPDRTSGRGTQYF	TGTGCCAGCAGTCCAGATCGGACTAGCGGGAGGGGTACGCAGTATTTT
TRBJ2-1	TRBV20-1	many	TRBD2	CSAREGGGLYNEQFF	TGCAGTGCTAGAGAGGGCGGGGGGCTGTACAATGAGCAGTTCTTC
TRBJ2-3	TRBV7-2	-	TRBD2	CASSLIGRGGTDTQYF	TGTGCCAGCAGCTTAATCGGACGGGGGGGCACAGATACGCAGTATTTT
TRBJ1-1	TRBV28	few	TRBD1	CASRFDRGPAEAFF	TGTGCCAGCAGGTTTGACAGGGGACCGGCTGAAGCTTTCTTT
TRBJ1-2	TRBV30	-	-	CACPISGGYTF	TGTGCCTGTCCAATAAGCGGTGGCTACACCTTC